A single sample is the source of the 2 T cell receptor beta chains below, sequenced in a study of blood T cells in healthy people across ages. Then a second PCR, running roughly 6 to 11 cycles, was carried out with a sample-barcoded 5' primer and a J-beta primer mix. TCRdb itself ran the 5' RACE reads through MiXCR, one entry per CDR3 protein. The sample contains around 780,000 distinct CDR3 sequences, more than 25% of which appear only once. This sample also appeared in a second study, on T cells of mothers and their children.

The specimen was blood. These receptors all come from a boy aged 10-17 years in good health.

This clonotype was observed a handful of times. The CDR3 DNA sequence: TGCAGTGCTAGAGATTTGTCAACAGTTAGGGCTTTCTTT. Amino acids: CSARDLSTVRAFF. The rearrangement uses TRBV20-1 and TRBJ1-1; no clear D. The V and J ends lost 0 bases and 11 bases respectively, with 16 bases between them. CDR3 size: 13 residues. Germline assignment: CDR1 DFQATT and CDR2 SNEGSKA (reference sequence).

The rearrangement links TRBV5-1 to TRBJ2-4; 9 nucleotides match TRBD1. Germline values: CDR1 SGHRS, CDR2 YFSETQ. The CDR3 sequence is 17 residues long. J was trimmed by 7 bases and V by 2 bases; bases with no gene match: 13. The CDR3, as DNA: TGCGCCAGCAGCTTAGGTACAGGGGGCTCTAGGAGGAACATTCAGTACTTC. The encoded protein is CASSLGTGGSRRNIQYF.